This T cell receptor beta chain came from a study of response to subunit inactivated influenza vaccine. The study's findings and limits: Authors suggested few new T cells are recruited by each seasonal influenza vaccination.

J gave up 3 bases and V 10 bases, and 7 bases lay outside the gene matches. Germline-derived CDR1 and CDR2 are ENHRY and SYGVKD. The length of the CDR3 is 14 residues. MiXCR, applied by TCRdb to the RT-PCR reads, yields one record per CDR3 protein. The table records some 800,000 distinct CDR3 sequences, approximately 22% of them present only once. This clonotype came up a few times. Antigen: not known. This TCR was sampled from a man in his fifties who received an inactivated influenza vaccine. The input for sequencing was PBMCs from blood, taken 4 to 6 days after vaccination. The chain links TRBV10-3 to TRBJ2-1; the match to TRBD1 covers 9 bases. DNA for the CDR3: TGTGCCAGCCGGGACAGGGAACACTACAATGAGCAGTTCTTC. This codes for CASRDREHYNEQFF.